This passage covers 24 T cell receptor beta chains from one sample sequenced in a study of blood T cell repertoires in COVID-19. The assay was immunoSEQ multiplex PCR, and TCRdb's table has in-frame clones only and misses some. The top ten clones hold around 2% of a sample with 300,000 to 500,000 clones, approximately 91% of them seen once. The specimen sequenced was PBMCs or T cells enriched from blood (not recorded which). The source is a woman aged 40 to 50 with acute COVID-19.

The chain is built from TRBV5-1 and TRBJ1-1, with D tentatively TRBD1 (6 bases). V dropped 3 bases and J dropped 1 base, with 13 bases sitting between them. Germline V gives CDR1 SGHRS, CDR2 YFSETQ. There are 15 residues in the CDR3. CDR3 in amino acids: CASSSQGQANTEAFF. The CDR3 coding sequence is TGCGCCAGCAGCTCCCAGGGACAAGCGAACACTGAAGCTTTCTTT.

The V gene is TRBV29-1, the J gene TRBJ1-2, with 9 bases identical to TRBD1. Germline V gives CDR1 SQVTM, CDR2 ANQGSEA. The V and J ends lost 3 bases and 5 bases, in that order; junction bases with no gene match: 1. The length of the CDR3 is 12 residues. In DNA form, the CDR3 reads TGCAGCGTTGAGACAGGGGGATATGGCTACACCTTC. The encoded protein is CSVETGGYGYTF.

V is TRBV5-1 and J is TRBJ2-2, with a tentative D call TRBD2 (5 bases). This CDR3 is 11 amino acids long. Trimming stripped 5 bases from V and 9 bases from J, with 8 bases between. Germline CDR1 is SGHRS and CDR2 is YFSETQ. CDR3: CASRTGRELFF. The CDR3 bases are TGCGCCAGCAGAACCGGGAGGGAGCTGTTTTTT.

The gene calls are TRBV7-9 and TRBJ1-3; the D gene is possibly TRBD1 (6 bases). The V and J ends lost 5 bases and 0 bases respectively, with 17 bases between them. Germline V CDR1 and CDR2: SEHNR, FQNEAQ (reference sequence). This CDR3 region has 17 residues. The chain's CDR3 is CASSPWAHRVSGNTIYF. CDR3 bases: TGTGCCAGCAGCCCATGGGCCCACAGGGTCTCTGGAAACACCATATATTTT.

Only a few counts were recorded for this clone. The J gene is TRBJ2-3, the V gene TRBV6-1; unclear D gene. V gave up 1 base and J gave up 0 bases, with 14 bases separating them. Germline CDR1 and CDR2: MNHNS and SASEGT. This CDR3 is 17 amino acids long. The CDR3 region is CASSEGEVLPSTDTQYF. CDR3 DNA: TGTGCCAGCAGTGAAGGAGAAGTACTTCCTAGCACAGATACGCAGTATTTT.

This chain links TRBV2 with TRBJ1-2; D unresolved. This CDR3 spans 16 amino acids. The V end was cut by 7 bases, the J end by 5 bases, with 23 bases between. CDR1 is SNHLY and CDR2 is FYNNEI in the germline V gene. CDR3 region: CASTDRTLLMGYGYTF. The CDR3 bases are TGTGCCAGCACCGACCGGACTCTTCTGATGGGGTATGGCTACACCTTC.

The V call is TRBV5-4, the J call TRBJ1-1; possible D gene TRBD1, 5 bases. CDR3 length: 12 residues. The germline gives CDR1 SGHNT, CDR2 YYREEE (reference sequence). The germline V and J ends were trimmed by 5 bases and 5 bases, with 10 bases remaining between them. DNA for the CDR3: TGTGCCAGCAGAGATCAGGGTACTGAAGCTTTCTTT. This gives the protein CASRDQGTEAFF.

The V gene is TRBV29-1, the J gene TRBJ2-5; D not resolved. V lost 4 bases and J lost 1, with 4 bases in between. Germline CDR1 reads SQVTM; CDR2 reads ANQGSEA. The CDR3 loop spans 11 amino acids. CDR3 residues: CSVAGQETQYF. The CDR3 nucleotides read TGCAGCGTTGCAGGCCAAGAGACCCAGTACTTC.

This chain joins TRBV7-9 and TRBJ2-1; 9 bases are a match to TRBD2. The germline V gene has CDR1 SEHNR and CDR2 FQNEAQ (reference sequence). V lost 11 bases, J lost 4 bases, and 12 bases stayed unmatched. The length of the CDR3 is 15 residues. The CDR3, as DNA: TGTGCCGTACTGGATAGCGGGGGACCTTACAATGAGCAGTTCTTC. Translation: CAVLDSGGPYNEQFF.

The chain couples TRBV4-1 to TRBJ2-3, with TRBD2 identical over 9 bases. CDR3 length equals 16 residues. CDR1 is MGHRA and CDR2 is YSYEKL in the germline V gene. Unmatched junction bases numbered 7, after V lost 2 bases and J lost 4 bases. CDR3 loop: CASSQPSGGFADTQYF. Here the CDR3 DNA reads TGCGCCAGCAGCCAACCCAGCGGGGGGTTTGCAGATACGCAGTATTTT.

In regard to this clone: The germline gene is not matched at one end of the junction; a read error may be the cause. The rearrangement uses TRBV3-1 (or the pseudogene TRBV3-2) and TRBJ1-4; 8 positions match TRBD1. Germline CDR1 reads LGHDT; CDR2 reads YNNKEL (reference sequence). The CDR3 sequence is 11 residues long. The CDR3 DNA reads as TGTGCCAGCAGCCAAGGGACAGGGCTCGCTTTT. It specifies CASSQGTGLAF.

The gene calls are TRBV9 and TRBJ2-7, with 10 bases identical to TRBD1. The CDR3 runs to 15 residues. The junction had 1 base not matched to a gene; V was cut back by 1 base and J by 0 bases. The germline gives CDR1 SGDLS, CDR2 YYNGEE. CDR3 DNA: TGTGCCAGCAGCGTATGGGACAGGGGCTCCTACGAGCAGTACTTC. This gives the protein CASSVWDRGSYEQYF.

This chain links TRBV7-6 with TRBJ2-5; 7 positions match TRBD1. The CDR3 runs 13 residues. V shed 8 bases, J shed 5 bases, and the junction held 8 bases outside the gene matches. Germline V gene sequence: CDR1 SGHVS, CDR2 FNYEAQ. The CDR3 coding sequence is TGTGCCAGCTCCCAGGGGGATAGGGAGACCCAGTACTTC. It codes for CASSQGDRETQYF.

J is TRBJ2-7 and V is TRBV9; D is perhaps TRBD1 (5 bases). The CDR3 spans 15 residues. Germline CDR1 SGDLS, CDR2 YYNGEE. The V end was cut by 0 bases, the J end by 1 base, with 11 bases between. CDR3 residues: CASSVGDSRSYEQYF. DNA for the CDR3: TGTGCCAGCAGCGTAGGCGACAGCCGATCCTACGAGCAGTACTTC.

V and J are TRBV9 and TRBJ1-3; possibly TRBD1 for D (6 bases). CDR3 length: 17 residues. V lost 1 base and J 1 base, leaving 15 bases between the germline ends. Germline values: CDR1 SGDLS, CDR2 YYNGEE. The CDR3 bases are TGTGCCAGCAGCGTAAGCGGGGGGCGACTGTCTGGAAACACCATATATTTT. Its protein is CASSVSGGRLSGNTIYF. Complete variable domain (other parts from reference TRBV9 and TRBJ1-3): DSGVTQTPKHLITATGQRVTLRCSPRSGDLSVYWYQQSLDQGLQFLIQYYNGEERAKGNILERFSAQQFPDLHSELNLSSLELGDSALYFCASSVSGGRLSGNTIYFGEGSWLTVV.

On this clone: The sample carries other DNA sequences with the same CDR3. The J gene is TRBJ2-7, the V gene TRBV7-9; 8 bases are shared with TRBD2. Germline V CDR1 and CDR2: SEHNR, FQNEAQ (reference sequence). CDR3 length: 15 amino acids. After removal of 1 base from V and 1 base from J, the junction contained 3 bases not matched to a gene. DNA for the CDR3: TGTGCCAGCAGCTTAGGGGTAGCGGGGTCCTACGAGCAGTACTTC. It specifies CASSLGVAGSYEQYF.

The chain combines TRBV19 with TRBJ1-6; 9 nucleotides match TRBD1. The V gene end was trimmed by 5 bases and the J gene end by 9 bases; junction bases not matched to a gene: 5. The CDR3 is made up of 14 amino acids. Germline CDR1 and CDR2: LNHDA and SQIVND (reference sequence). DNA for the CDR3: TGTGCCAGTAGTCACCGGGACAGGGCTTCACCCCTCCACTTT. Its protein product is CASSHRDRASPLHF.

The chain's CDR3 is CASRVEADTEAFF. DNA for the CDR3: TGTGCCAGCAGAGTAGAGGCAGACACTGAAGCTTTCTTT. V usage is TRBV16 and J usage is TRBJ1-1; no definite D call. Per germline, CDR1 KGHSY and CDR2 FQNENV. This CDR3 is 13 amino acids long. Trimming took off 6 bases at V and 3 bases at J, with 11 bases between the two ends.

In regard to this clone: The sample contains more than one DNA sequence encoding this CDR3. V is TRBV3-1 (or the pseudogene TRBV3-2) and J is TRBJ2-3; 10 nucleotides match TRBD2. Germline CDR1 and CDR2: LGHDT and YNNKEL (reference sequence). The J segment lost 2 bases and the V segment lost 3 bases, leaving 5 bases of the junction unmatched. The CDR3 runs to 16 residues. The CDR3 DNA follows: TGTGCCAGCAGCCAGAGAAGCGGGGGGGCCACAGATACGCAGTATTTT. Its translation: CASSQRSGGATDTQYF.

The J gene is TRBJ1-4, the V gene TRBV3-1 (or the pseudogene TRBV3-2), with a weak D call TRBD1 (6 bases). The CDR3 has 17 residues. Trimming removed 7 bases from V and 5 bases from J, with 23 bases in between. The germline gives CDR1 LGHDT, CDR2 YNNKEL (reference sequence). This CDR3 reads CASTHTGRGARNEKLFF. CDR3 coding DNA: TGTGCCAGCACGCACACAGGTCGGGGGGCGCGAAATGAAAAACTGTTTTTT.

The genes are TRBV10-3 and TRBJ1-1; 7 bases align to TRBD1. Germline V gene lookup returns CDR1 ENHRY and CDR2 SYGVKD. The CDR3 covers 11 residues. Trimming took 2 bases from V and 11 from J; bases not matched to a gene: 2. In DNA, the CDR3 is TGTGCCATCAGTGAGGGCAGGGGGGCTTTCTTT. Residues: CAISEGRGAFF.

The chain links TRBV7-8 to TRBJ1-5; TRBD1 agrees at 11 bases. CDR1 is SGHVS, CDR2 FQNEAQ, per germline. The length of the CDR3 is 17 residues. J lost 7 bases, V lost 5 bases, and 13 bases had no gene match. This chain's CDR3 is CASSSYRDRGFSQPQHF. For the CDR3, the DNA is TGTGCCAGCAGCAGTTACCGGGACAGGGGGTTTAGCCAGCCCCAGCATTTT.

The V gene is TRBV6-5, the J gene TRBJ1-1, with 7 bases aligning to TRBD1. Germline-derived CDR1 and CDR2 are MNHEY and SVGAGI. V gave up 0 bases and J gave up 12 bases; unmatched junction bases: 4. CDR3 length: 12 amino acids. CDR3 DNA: TGTGCCAGCAGTTACTCGACAGGGTCTACTTTCTTT. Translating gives CASSYSTGSTFF.

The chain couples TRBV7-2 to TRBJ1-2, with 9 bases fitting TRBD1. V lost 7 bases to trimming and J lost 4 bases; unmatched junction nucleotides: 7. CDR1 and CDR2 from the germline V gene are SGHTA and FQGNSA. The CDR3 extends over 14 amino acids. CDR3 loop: CASNPGQGAYGYTF. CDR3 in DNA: TGTGCCAGCAACCCGGGACAGGGTGCCTATGGCTACACCTTC.